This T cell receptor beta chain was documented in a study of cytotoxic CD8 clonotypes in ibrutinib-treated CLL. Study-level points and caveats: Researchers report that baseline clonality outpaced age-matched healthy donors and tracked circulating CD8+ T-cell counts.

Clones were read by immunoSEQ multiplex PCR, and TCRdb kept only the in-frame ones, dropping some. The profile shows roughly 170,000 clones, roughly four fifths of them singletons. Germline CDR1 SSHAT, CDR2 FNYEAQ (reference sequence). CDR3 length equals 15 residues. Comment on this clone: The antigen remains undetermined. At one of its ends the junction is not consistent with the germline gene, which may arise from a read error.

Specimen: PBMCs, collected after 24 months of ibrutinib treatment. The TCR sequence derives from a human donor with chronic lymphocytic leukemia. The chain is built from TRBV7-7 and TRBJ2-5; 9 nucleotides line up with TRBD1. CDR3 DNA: TGTGCTAGCAGCCCCTTGGGACAGGGAAGAGAGACCCAGTACTTC. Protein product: CASSPLGQGRETQYF.